This TCR beta chain was recorded in a study of lymphopenia after photon versus proton radiotherapy. Study observations and caveats: Oligoclonal CD8+ Temra expansion after nadir drove photon patients' diversity drop. Authors raise, but do not show, better survival with proton therapy. Post-nadir TCR diversity decline inversely tracked overall survival among those who died. Photon-treated patients lost naive T cells and TCR diversity; proton-treated stayed stable.

The CDR3 loop spans 16 amino acids. Germline V gene data show CDR1 as SGDLS and CDR2 as YYNGEE. With V trimmed by 4 bases and J by 0 bases, 6 bases remained unmatched. Sequencing was performed with immunoSEQ multiplex PCR; in TCRdb, only in-frame clones are kept and a portion is missing. This repertoire shows 30,000 to 40,000 clones, about 94% found once; its top ten account for around 15%. In regard to this clone: What it recognizes is unknown.

The sample consisted of peripheral blood, taken from a patient treated with photon-based radiotherapy. This clonotype was obtained from a man aged 60 to 69 with cholangiocarcinoma. The chain couples TRBV9 to TRBJ2-3; TRBD2 matches at 9 bases. DNA for the CDR3: TGTGCCAGCAGCCCCCTCGCGGGAGGGAGCACAGATACGCAGTATTTT. Its protein product is CASSPLAGGSTDTQYF.